A selection of T cell receptor beta chains follows, all from one sample in a study of somatic mutations in cytotoxic T cells in rheumatoid arthritis. TCRdb keeps only in-frame clones here, not all; method: immunoSEQ multiplex PCR. The table includes 9,500 to 11,000 clones, approximately 80% detected once. Sequencing was done on a sample of CD8+ T cells sorted from blood. The receptor source for this set is an adult with rheumatoid arthritis. CDR3s include the opening cysteine and the closing phenylalanine or tryptophan. The order of the fields is clone size, D gene, J gene, V gene, CDR3 protein, CDR3 DNA. D genes are given only for firm matches. Not every row has a clone size; where given, it reads once, few, many or a size class.

clone size: -; D gene: -; J gene: TRBJ1-1; V gene: TRBV25-1; CDR3 protein: CASSVQTGGTEAFF; CDR3 DNA: TGTGCCAGCAGTGTCCAAACGGGGGGCACTGAAGCTTTCTTT
clone size: -; D gene: TRBD2; J gene: TRBJ2-5; V gene: TRBV4-1; CDR3 protein: CASSQDAGLAVETQYF; CDR3 DNA: TGCGCCAGCAGCCAAGATGCGGGACTAGCGGTTGAGACCCAGTACTTC
clone size: -; D gene: -; J gene: TRBJ1-2; V gene: TRBV6-9; CDR3 protein: CASSYLGSSGNGYTF; CDR3 DNA: TGTGCCAGCAGTTACCTGGGTTCCAGCGGGAATGGCTACACCTTC
clone size: -; D gene: TRBD1; J gene: TRBJ1-4; V gene: TRBV27; CDR3 protein: CASGPLTGANEKLFF; CDR3 DNA: TGTGCCAGCGGCCCCCTGACAGGGGCTAATGAAAAACTGTTTTTT
clone size: few; D gene: -; J gene: TRBJ1-2; V gene: TRBV2; CDR3 protein: CASRGDDLGYTF; CDR3 DNA: TGTGCCAGCCGGGGGGATGACCTTGGCTACACCTTC
clone size: few; D gene: -; J gene: TRBJ2-1; V gene: TRBV5-1; CDR3 protein: CASSFGNIAFF; CDR3 DNA: TGCGCCAGCAGCTTTGGGAACATAGCGTTCTTC
clone size: -; D gene: -; J gene: TRBJ2-2; V gene: TRBV6-1; CDR3 protein: CASSVILNTGELFF; CDR3 DNA: TGTGCCAGCAGTGTCATCCTTAACACCGGGGAGCTGTTTTTT
clone size: -; D gene: -; J gene: TRBJ2-1; V gene: TRBV28; CDR3 protein: CASSLGAGKYNEQFF; CDR3 DNA: TGTGCCAGCAGTTTAGGCGCCGGGAAATACAATGAGCAGTTCTTC
clone size: -; D gene: TRBD1; J gene: TRBJ2-4; V gene: TRBV5-1; CDR3 protein: CASSWAQGVGDIQYF; CDR3 DNA: TGCGCCAGCAGCTGGGCACAGGGGGTAGGGGACATTCAGTACTTC
clone size: -; D gene: -; J gene: TRBJ2-5; V gene: TRBV9; CDR3 protein: CASSVQDRGPPETQYF; CDR3 DNA: TGTGCCAGCAGCGTCCAGGATCGGGGGCCCCCAGAGACCCAGTACTTC
clone size: -; D gene: -; J gene: TRBJ2-1; V gene: TRBV28; CDR3 protein: CASRPTGESYNEQFF; CDR3 DNA: TGTGCCAGCAGGCCCACAGGAGAGTCCTACAATGAGCAGTTCTTC
clone size: -; D gene: -; J gene: TRBJ1-1; V gene: TRBV6-1; CDR3 protein: CASKKGGGRTEAFF; CDR3 DNA: TGTGCCAGCAAAAAAGGAGGGGGGAGGACTGAAGCTTTCTTT
clone size: -; D gene: -; J gene: TRBJ1-2; V gene: TRBV4-1; CDR3 protein: CASSQVRALSGYTF; CDR3 DNA: TGCGCCAGCAGCCAAGTGAGGGCCCTGAGTGGCTACACCTTC
clone size: -; D gene: TRBD1; J gene: TRBJ1-4; V gene: TRBV7-8; CDR3 protein: CASSLASGPTGEATNEKLFF; CDR3 DNA: TGTGCCAGCAGCCTAGCGTCGGGTCCCACAGGGGAGGCTACTAATGAAAAACTGTTTTTT
clone size: -; D gene: TRBD2; J gene: TRBJ2-3; V gene: TRBV29-1; CDR3 protein: CSGRGLADFTDTQYF; CDR3 DNA: TGCAGCGGACGGGGACTAGCGGATTTCACAGATACGCAGTATTTT
clone size: -; D gene: -; J gene: TRBJ1-6; V gene: TRBV6-5; CDR3 protein: CASSRGLDSPLHF; CDR3 DNA: TGTGCCAGCAGCAGAGGGTTGGATTCACCCCTCCACTTT
clone size: -; D gene: -; J gene: TRBJ1-2; V gene: TRBV21-1; CDR3 protein: CASSKYRGGGYTF; CDR3 DNA: TGTGCCAGCAGCAAGTATCGAGGGGGAGGCTACACCTTC
clone size: -; D gene: -; J gene: TRBJ1-2; V gene: TRBV9; CDR3 protein: CAKHQVGYGYTF; CDR3 DNA: TGTGCCAAACACCAAGTGGGCTATGGCTACACCTTC
clone size: -; D gene: -; J gene: TRBJ1-1; V gene: TRBV6-1; CDR3 protein: CASSVSGMNTEAFF; CDR3 DNA: TGTGCCAGCAGTGTTTCAGGGATGAACACTGAAGCTTTCTTT
clone size: -; D gene: -; J gene: TRBJ1-3; V gene: TRBV5-6; CDR3 protein: CASSLEGEFGNTIYF; CDR3 DNA: TGTGCCAGCAGCCTAGAGGGGGAATTTGGAAACACCATATATTTT
clone size: -; D gene: TRBD2; J gene: TRBJ2-1; V gene: TRBV4-1; CDR3 protein: CASSNQFSGTEQFF; CDR3 DNA: TGCGCCAGCAGCAATCAGTTTAGCGGGACCGAGCAGTTCTTC
clone size: few; D gene: -; J gene: TRBJ1-6; V gene: TRBV6-5; CDR3 protein: CASSLRTPDLPLHF; CDR3 DNA: TGTGCCAGCAGTCTTCGAACTCCCGACTTACCCCTCCACTTT
clone size: -; D gene: -; J gene: TRBJ2-1; V gene: TRBV10-2; CDR3 protein: CASSNYGEQFF; CDR3 DNA: TGCGCCAGCAGTAACTACGGTGAGCAGTTCTTC
clone size: -; D gene: TRBD1; J gene: TRBJ2-5; V gene: TRBV4-1; CDR3 protein: CASSQEGDRRETQYF; CDR3 DNA: TGCGCCAGCAGCCAAGAAGGGGACAGGAGGGAGACCCAGTACTTC
clone size: once; D gene: TRBD2; J gene: TRBJ2-7; V gene: TRBV11-2; CDR3 protein: CASSFGGVTYEQYF; CDR3 DNA: TGTGCCAGCAGCTTTGGGGGGGTCACTTACGAGCAGTACTTC
clone size: -; D gene: -; J gene: TRBJ1-3; V gene: TRBV7-9; CDR3 protein: CASSQEGRGNTIYF; CDR3 DNA: TGTGCCAGCAGCCAAGAGGGCCGAGGAAACACCATATATTTT
clone size: -; D gene: -; J gene: TRBJ1-1; V gene: TRBV7-8; CDR3 protein: CASSLGAAMNTEAFF; CDR3 DNA: TGTGCCAGCAGCTTAGGGGCAGCTATGAACACTGAAGCTTTCTTT
clone size: -; D gene: -; J gene: TRBJ2-3; V gene: TRBV11-1; CDR3 protein: CASSSPTEITDTQYF; CDR3 DNA: TGTGCCAGCAGCTCTCCGACTGAGATCACAGATACGCAGTATTTT
clone size: -; D gene: TRBD1; J gene: TRBJ1-1; V gene: TRBV19; CDR3 protein: CASIHRDREYTEAFF; CDR3 DNA: TGTGCCAGTATTCACAGGGACAGGGAATACACTGAAGCTTTCTTT
clone size: -; D gene: -; J gene: TRBJ1-2; V gene: TRBV27; CDR3 protein: CASSPGTSNYGYTF; CDR3 DNA: TGTGCCAGCAGCCCCGGGACCTCTAACTATGGCTACACCTTC
clone size: -; D gene: -; J gene: TRBJ2-1; V gene: TRBV25-1; CDR3 protein: CASSEYLEGTYNEQFF; CDR3 DNA: TGTGCCAGCAGTGAATATCTAGAGGGTACCTACAATGAGCAGTTCTTC
clone size: once; D gene: -; J gene: TRBJ2-5; V gene: TRBV19; CDR3 protein: CASTYSPGETQYF; CDR3 DNA: TGTGCCAGTACCTATAGTCCGGGGGAGACCCAGTACTTC
clone size: -; D gene: -; J gene: TRBJ2-1; V gene: TRBV7-6; CDR3 protein: CASSLRVQRSSYNEQFF; CDR3 DNA: TGTGCCAGCAGCTTAAGGGTCCAAAGGAGCTCCTACAATGAGCAGTTCTTC
clone size: few; D gene: -; J gene: TRBJ1-1; V gene: TRBV29-1; CDR3 protein: CSTQRHTEAFF; CDR3 DNA: TGCAGCACACAGAGACACACTGAAGCTTTCTTT
clone size: -; D gene: -; J gene: TRBJ2-5; V gene: TRBV28; CDR3 protein: CASSTGVWETQYF; CDR3 DNA: TGTGCCAGCAGCACCGGGGTCTGGGAGACCCAGTACTTC
clone size: -; D gene: -; J gene: TRBJ1-1; V gene: TRBV7-9; CDR3 protein: CASNLRVRSRDGEAFF; CDR3 DNA: TGTGCCAGCAACTTGAGAGTACGTTCTAGGGATGGTGAAGCTTTCTTT
clone size: -; D gene: TRBD1; J gene: TRBJ2-2; V gene: TRBV7-6; CDR3 protein: CASSLAGTGRGELFF; CDR3 DNA: TGTGCCAGCAGCTTAGCCGGGACAGGGAGAGGGGAGCTGTTTTTT
clone size: -; D gene: -; J gene: TRBJ1-1; V gene: TRBV9; CDR3 protein: CASSPITKEGGWNTEAFF; CDR3 DNA: TGTGCCAGCAGCCCTATAACGAAGGAGGGGGGCTGGAACACTGAAGCTTTCTTT
clone size: few; D gene: -; J gene: TRBJ2-4; V gene: TRBV19; CDR3 protein: CASSSPGLNIQYF; CDR3 DNA: TGTGCCAGTAGCAGCCCGGGGCTAAACATTCAGTACTTC
clone size: -; D gene: -; J gene: TRBJ1-6; V gene: TRBV4-1; CDR3 protein: CASSQKTGDSPLHF; CDR3 DNA: TGCGCCAGCAGCCAAAAGACCGGGGATTCACCCCTCCACTTT